The T cell receptor beta chain under discussion was sequenced for a study of cytomegalovirus exposure and HLA in healthy donors. The table lists this clone with a count of one. Its antigen is as yet unknown. Study-wide findings and caveats: After further analysis at a later stage, 16,951 TCR beta sequences were associated with HLA alleles at 0.05 false discovery rate. Within the data, a cluster of highly shared sequence variants was likely a sequencing artifact.

In the PCR, 60 Vbeta and 13 Jbeta primers were used. This table comes from immunoSEQ multiplex PCR, and its TCRdb copy is limited to in-frame clones, with some not included. There are 150,000 or so clones in the sample; over 65% occur only once, and roughly 4.5% lies in the top ten. This CDR3 has 16 amino acids. From germline, CDR1 is SGHTS and CDR2 YDEGEE. V lost 2 bases to trimming and J lost 5 bases; unmatched junction nucleotides: 9. The clonotype comes from a man aged 18 to 30 in good health and CMV-seropositive. The chain uses TRBV5-8 and TRBJ1-3, with TRBD1 matching 8 bases. Material for sequencing was PBMCs. This chain's CDR3 is CASSFPGTGGRNTIYF. The CDR3 DNA sequence: TGTGCCAGCAGCTTCCCCGGGACAGGAGGGCGAAACACCATATATTTT.